A single sample is the source of the 24 T cell receptor beta chains below, sequenced in a study of cytomegalovirus exposure and HLA in healthy donors. The method was immunoSEQ multiplex PCR; TCRdb's version includes in-frame clones alone and lacks a portion of them. The sample has 45,000 to 60,000 clones, 80% to 95% seen once. The sequenced material came from PBMCs. These receptors came from a young woman in good health and CMV-seronegative.

This clone was observed once. The genes are TRBV7-9 and TRBJ2-7; TRBD1 is a possible D gene (6 bases). The germline V and J ends were trimmed by 0 bases and 2 bases, with 8 bases remaining between them. The CDR3 has 14 residues. CDR1 is SEHNR and CDR2 is FQNEAQ in the germline V gene (reference sequence). CDR3 region: CASSLADSTYEQYF. For the CDR3, the DNA is TGTGCCAGCAGCTTAGCGGACAGTACCTACGAGCAGTACTTC.

As DNA, the CDR3 is TGTGCCAGCACCCATCTAGCGGGAGACAATGAGCAGTTCTTC. Amino acid sequence: CASTHLAGDNEQFF. The chain has TRBV6-6 and TRBJ2-1; 10 bases agree with TRBD2. With V trimmed by 7 bases and J by 5 bases, 5 bases remained unmatched. The CDR3 length is 14 residues. Germline-derived CDR1 and CDR2 are MNHNY and SVGAGI (reference sequence).

The sample holds one count of this clone. V and J are TRBV25-1 and TRBJ2-1, with D perhaps matching TRBD2 (6 bases). V shed 6 bases and J shed 7 bases, with 19 bases lying between them. The CDR3 spans 15 residues. Per germline, CDR1 MGHDK and CDR2 SYGVNS. The CDR3 DNA is TGTGCCAGCAGCCCCCGGCGGGGCTTACTGAATGAGCAGTTCTTC. Translating it yields CASSPRRGLLNEQFF.

CDR3 residues: CASNGGGNQPQHF. CDR3 sequence (DNA): TGTGCCAGCAATGGTGGGGGGAATCAGCCCCAGCATTTT. The genes are TRBV6-1 and TRBJ1-5; TRBD1 might be the D (5 bases). Trimming removed 7 bases at V and 4 bases at J, with 11 bases between. Germline values: CDR1 MNHNS, CDR2 SASEGT. This CDR3 has 13 amino acids.

This rearrangement joins TRBV4-1 to TRBJ2-3; possible D gene TRBD2, 7 bases. V lost 1 base and J 5 bases, leaving 16 bases between the germline ends. Germline CDR1 is MGHRA and CDR2 is YSYEKL. This CDR3 spans 16 amino acids. CDR3 DNA: TGCGCCAGCAGCCAAGGAGGGGGGGGGCAGGGAGATACGCAGTATTTT. Translating it yields CASSQGGGGQGDTQYF.

There are a few counts of this clone. CDR3 loop: CASSFVRTGGNTEAFF. The CDR3 nucleotides read TGCGCCAGCAGCTTTGTCAGGACAGGAGGGAACACTGAAGCTTTCTTT. V is TRBV5-1 and J is TRBJ1-1, with 7 bases that match TRBD1. J was trimmed by 1 base and V by 2 bases; bases with no gene match: 8. Germline V gene sequence: CDR1 SGHRS, CDR2 YFSETQ. This CDR3 is 16 amino acids long.

This chain uses TRBV7-9 with TRBJ1-2; D is possibly TRBD1 (6 bases). CDR3 size: 14 residues. Germline-derived CDR1 and CDR2 are SEHNR and FQNEAQ (reference sequence). Trimming removed 11 bases from V and 4 bases from J, with 20 bases in between. The CDR3 reads CAGDLSGAPYGYTF. The CDR3 bases are TGTGCCGGCGACCTTTCAGGGGCTCCCTATGGCTACACCTTC.

V and J are TRBV2 and TRBJ2-7; 11 bases are a match to TRBD1. Germline assignment: CDR1 SNHLY and CDR2 FYNNEI. The ends lost 7 bases at V and 8 bases at J; junction bases unmatched: 16. The CDR3 consists of 16 residues. The CDR3 DNA sequence: TGTGCCAGCACCCAAGGGGACAGGGGGGTTACAGGGAAGCAGTACTTC. Its translation: CASTQGDRGVTGKQYF.

The chain has TRBV19 and TRBJ1-4; perhaps TRBD1 as D (6 bases). The V gene lost 4 bases and the J gene lost 0 bases, with 15 bases spanning the gap. In germline, CDR1 is LNHDA, CDR2 SQIVND (reference sequence). The CDR3 sequence is 17 residues long. CDR3: CASSNAPRTATNEKLFF. The CDR3 nucleotides read TGTGCCAGTAGTAATGCCCCCCGGACAGCAACTAATGAAAAACTGTTTTTT.

V gene TRBV7-9 combines with J gene TRBJ2-3; 12 bases fit TRBD2. The junction had 5 bases not matched to a gene; V was cut back by 4 bases and J by 6 bases. CDR3 length: 15 amino acids. Germline V gives CDR1 SEHNR, CDR2 FQNEAQ (reference sequence). CDR3 coding DNA: TGTGCCAGCAGCTCTAGCGGGAGGGCCCTGGATACGCAGTATTTT. Protein sequence: CASSSSGRALDTQYF.

This chain uses TRBV7-2 with TRBJ1-2, with D hard to call. The CDR3 loop spans 15 amino acids. CDR1 is SGHTA, CDR2 FQGNSA, per germline. V was shortened by 1 base and J by 6 bases, with 15 bases between the two germline ends. DNA for the CDR3: TGTGCCAGCAGCTTAGATCGGTCGAGGGTAGATGGCTACACCTTC. Translated: CASSLDRSRVDGYTF. The variable domain in full, completed from reference TRBV7-2 and TRBJ1-2, reads GAGVSQSPSNKVTEKGKDVELRCDPISGHTALYWYRQSLGQGLEFLIYFQGNSAPDKSGLPSDRFSAERTGGSVSTLTIQRTQQEDSAVYLCASSLDRSRVDGYTFGSGTRLTVV.

The chain links TRBV7-9 to TRBJ2-7; the D is unclear. Deletions cut 5 bases from V and 3 bases from J, with 8 bases between. The CDR3 runs 12 residues. Germline V CDR1 and CDR2: SEHNR, FQNEAQ (reference sequence). This CDR3 is CASSPSIYEQYF. As DNA, the CDR3 is TGTGCCAGCAGCCCTAGTATCTACGAGCAGTACTTC.

V gene TRBV5-4 combines with J gene TRBJ1-1; no definite D call. This CDR3 contains 15 residues. V was shortened by 1 base and J by 2 bases, with 12 bases between the two germline ends. From germline, CDR1 is SGHNT and CDR2 YYREEE (reference sequence). In nucleotides, the CDR3 is TGTGCCAGCAGCTTGCCCCACGGAGAAAACACTGAAGCTTTCTTT. Translated, it gives CASSLPHGENTEAFF.

This chain uses TRBV18 with TRBJ2-1, with D tentatively TRBD2 (6 bases). The CDR3 spans 15 residues. Per germline, CDR1 KGHSH and CDR2 LQKENI. Trimming took 3 bases from V and 6 from J, leaving 15 bases between them. The CDR3 DNA is TGTGCCAGCTCACCCCGGCGGGGTGATTTCAATGAGCAGTTCTTC. Encoded protein: CASSPRRGDFNEQFF.

The chain joins TRBV6-4 to TRBJ2-1; 7 positions match TRBD1. Germline trimming cut 0 bases from V and 5 bases from J; bases unmatched to any gene: 4. Germline V gene lookup returns CDR1 MRHNA and CDR2 SNTAGT. This CDR3 is 15 amino acids long. The CDR3: CASSDSETGHNEQFF. As DNA, the CDR3 is TGTGCCAGCAGTGACTCCGAGACAGGGCACAATGAGCAGTTCTTC.

The rearrangement uses TRBV29-1 and TRBJ1-2; D is perhaps TRBD1 (5 bases). The CDR3 totals 12 residues. The germline V gene encodes CDR1 SQVTM and CDR2 ANQGSEA. Trimming took off 6 bases at V and 5 bases at J, with 13 bases between the two ends. CDR3 nucleotides: TGCAGCGTCGTGGGGCTCGCGTATGGCTACACCTTC. This gives the protein CSVVGLAYGYTF.

This rearrangement joins TRBV7-9 to TRBJ1-5; D uncertain. This CDR3 has 14 residues. The ends were cut back, 2 bases at V and 1 base at J, with 6 bases in the middle. Germline V gives CDR1 SEHNR, CDR2 FQNEAQ (reference sequence). CDR3 region: CASSLIGSNQPQHF. As DNA, the CDR3 is TGTGCCAGCAGCTTAATCGGGAGCAATCAGCCCCAGCATTTT.

J is TRBJ2-3 and V is TRBV7-2; possible D gene TRBD1, 6 bases. This CDR3 is built from 15 residues. V was trimmed by 2 bases and J by 4 bases, leaving 13 bases between them. The germline V gene encodes CDR1 SGHTA and CDR2 FQGNSA. Here the CDR3 DNA reads TGTGCCAGCAGCTTAAGGGGGTTATCCCCAGATACGCAGTATTTT. Its protein product is CASSLRGLSPDTQYF.

The genes are TRBV9 and TRBJ1-3, with D maybe TRBD1 (5 bases). With 4 bases removed from V and 4 bases from J, the gap between germline ends came to 18 bases. Germline V CDR1 and CDR2: SGDLS, YYNGEE. The CDR3 has 16 residues. The CDR3 DNA reads as TGTGCCAGCAGCCCGGCGGGACTAAACGAGGGAAACACCATATATTTT. Its translation: CASSPAGLNEGNTIYF.

V usage is TRBV6-5 and J usage is TRBJ1-4, with D possibly being TRBD1 (5 bases). Germline values: CDR1 MNHEY, CDR2 SVGAGI. The V end lost 3 bases, the J end lost 7 bases, and 12 bases lay between the germline ends. CDR3 size: 14 residues. For the CDR3, the DNA is TGTGCCAGCAGTTATGGCTGGAGGGGTGAAAAACTGTTTTTT. Its protein is CASSYGWRGEKLFF.

The gene calls are TRBV9 and TRBJ2-1; 7 positions agree with TRBD2. CDR3 length: 16 amino acids. Germline-derived CDR1 and CDR2 are SGDLS and YYNGEE. V lost 0 bases and J lost 4; bases outside the gene matches: 7. The DNA of the CDR3 is TGTGCCAGCAGCGTAGGTGCGGGAGAGGGGTACAATGAGCAGTTCTTC. This translates into CASSVGAGEGYNEQFF.

This chain connects TRBV18 to TRBJ1-2, with D possibly being TRBD1 (6 bases). Germline loops: CDR1 KGHSH, CDR2 LQKENI. The V gene lost 1 base and the J gene lost 7 bases, with 13 bases spanning the gap. CDR3 size: 14 residues. CDR3 in DNA: TGTGCCAGCTCACCACTTCCAGGGGATAGTGGCTACACCTTC. This encodes CASSPLPGDSGYTF.

V is TRBV5-6 and J is TRBJ2-7; TRBD2 agrees at 13 bases. The junction had 2 bases not matched to a gene; V was cut back by 5 bases and J by 3 bases. The CDR3 contains 14 residues. Germline V lookup: CDR1 SGHDT, CDR2 YYEEEE. Written as DNA, the CDR3 is TGTGCCAGCAGGCGACTAGCGGGAGGCTACGAGCAGTACGTC. Its translation: CASRRLAGGYEQYV.

The gene calls are TRBV5-4 and TRBJ2-5; 8 bases fit TRBD1. The CDR3 length is 14 residues. Germline CDR1 and CDR2: SGHNT and YYREEE (reference sequence). Germline trimming cut 4 bases from V and 4 bases from J; bases unmatched to any gene: 6. The CDR3 nucleotides are TGTGCCAGCAGCCCGGACAGGGTAGGAGAGACCCAGTACTTC. It translates to CASSPDRVGETQYF.